A single sample is the source of the 8 T cell receptor beta chains below, sequenced in a study of T and B cells in COVID-19 patients (dated by TCRdb to 2020 to 2022). TRB repertoires were amplified using roughly 230-550 ng of genomic DNA isolated from blood. Instrument used: Illumina MiSeq. Multiplex PCR with BIOMED2 TRB-A/B primer pools was used to amplify TRB rearrangements. TCRdb itself trimmed the public reads at Q25 with fastp, ran MiXCR and retained productive beta chains. Every entry covers one CDR3 protein and lists the most common genes and DNA from its rows. The sample yields nearly 2,500 distinct CDR3 sequences; about 25% were counted once. Approximately 63% of the sample is taken by the ten largest. The material sequenced was blood. These receptors all stem from a human donor with active COVID-19.

CDR3 in DNA: TGTGCCAGCAGCCAAGCCCGCGGGGTGAACACTGAAGCTTTCTTT. It translates to CASSQARGVNTEAFF. The chain links TRBV14 to TRBJ1-1; D remains ambiguous. The CDR3 is made up of 15 amino acids. Germline CDR1 SGHDN, CDR2 FVKESK. The V end lost 1 base, the J end lost 0 bases, and 9 bases lay between the germline ends.

In its sample, this clonotype is medium-sized. J is TRBJ2-3 and V is TRBV6-5; D gene unclear. CDR1 is MNHEY, CDR2 SVGAGI, per germline. Between the trimmed V and J ends, which lost 2 bases and 2 bases, there was a span of 11 bases. The CDR3 sequence is 15 residues long. CDR3 loop: CASSYGPQFTDTQYF. In DNA form, the CDR3 reads TGTGCCAGCAGTTACGGTCCACAATTCACAGATACGCAGTATTTT.

The V call is TRBV7-9, the J call TRBJ2-2; 7 positions agree with TRBD2. Germline V gene data show CDR1 as SEHNR and CDR2 as FQNEAQ (reference sequence). V was pared by 3 bases and J by 5 bases, with 6 bases of the junction left unmatched. This CDR3 has 15 residues. This CDR3 reads CASSFGSGATGELFF. The DNA for the CDR3 is TGTGCCAGCAGCTTCGGAAGCGGGGCGACCGGGGAGCTGTTTTTT.

By sample share, this clonotype is medium-sized. The J gene is TRBJ2-1, the V gene TRBV27, with D unresolved. Trimming took off 6 bases at V and 0 bases at J, with 6 bases between the two ends. Germline CDR1 is MNHEY and CDR2 is SMNVEV (reference sequence). The CDR3 extends over 13 amino acids. The CDR3 reads CASRESSYNEQFF. The CDR3 coding sequence is TGTGCCAGCAGGGAGAGCTCCTACAATGAGCAGTTCTTC.

Notes on this clonotype: One base away lies a much larger clone, so this may be a sequencing read error. The chain employs TRBV6-5 and TRBJ2-7, with TRBD2 matching over 14 bases. The CDR3 is 17 residues long. Germline assignment: CDR1 MNHEY and CDR2 SVGAGI. CDR3 amino acids: CDSSYSGTSGRSYEQYF. The DNA of the CDR3 is TGTGACAGCAGTTACTCGGGGACTAGCGGGAGATCCTACGAGCAGTACTTC.

As regards this clonotype: A read error may be the cause here, since a much bigger clone is one base away. The V call is TRBV5-3, the J call TRBJ2-5; unclear D gene. The DNA end lines up better with TRBJ2-7; the J call may be wrong. TRBV5-3 is annotated as an ORF whose role is uncertain. The CDR3 has 12 amino acids. The CDR3, as DNA: TGTGCCAGAAGCCTGAGTTCCTACGAGCAGTACTTC. This encodes CARSLSSYEQYF.

On this clonotype: Mismatch with germline at one junction end may stem from a read error. The V gene is TRBV27, the J gene TRBJ1-1; the D is unclear. CDR1 and CDR2 from the germline V gene are MNHEY and SMNVEV (reference sequence). This CDR3 has 14 residues. This chain's CDR3 is CASSRTYMNTKAFF. In nucleotides, the CDR3 is TGTGCCAGCAGTCGAACCTACATGAACACTAAAGCTTTCTTT.

This chain uses TRBV11-2 with TRBJ1-1, with 9 bases lining up with TRBD1. Germline CDR1 is SGHAT and CDR2 is FQNNGV. The CDR3 sequence is 15 residues long. After removal of 1 base from V and 1 base from J, the junction contained 1 base not matched to a gene. CDR3 coding DNA: TGTGCCAGCAGCTTAGGGACAGGGGAGAACACTGAAGCTTTCTTT. It codes for CASSLGTGENTEAFF.